The TCR beta chain under discussion was sequenced for a study of blood T cell repertoires in COVID-19. This CDR3 spans 12 amino acids. The V and J ends lost 3 bases and 7 bases respectively, with 11 bases between them. Germline loops: CDR1 SGHRS, CDR2 YFSETQ. As processed by the authors: Scientists estimated how many nucleated cells there were by amplifying reference gene primers. Repertoires were generated with immunoSEQ multiplex PCR, while TCRdb's copy carries only in-frame clones and drops some. That table furnishes V, J and clone size, whereas the DNA furnished D and trimming. The sample lists about 150,000 clones, approximately 86% occurring once. Seattle cases were enrolled at active infection and followed longitudinally.

Sequenced material: peripheral blood. The receptor was isolated from a man in his 60s with COVID-19, enrolled during active disease. The genes are TRBV5-1 and TRBJ2-7, with D possibly TRBD1 on 5 matching bases. CDR3 sequence reads: CASSSAGLEQYF. The CDR3 nucleotides are TGCGCCAGCAGCTCTGCAGGGCTGGAGCAGTACTTC.